One sample yielded the 9 T cell receptor beta chains listed below, sequenced in a study of T cells in Graves' hyperthyroidism and ophthalmopathy. RNA transcripts served as the template for amplifying TCR beta CDR3 regions. The TCR CDR3 was amplified in a first-round RT-PCR using the HTBI primer set. MiXCR, run by TCRdb on the multiplex PCR reads, gives a single entry per CDR3 protein. The data contain roughly 40,000 distinct CDR3 sequences, around 50% of them seen just once; the ten biggest clones take up roughly 17%. The sequencing sample was made of blood. The origin of the receptors is a man aged 40-55 years with Graves' ophthalmopathy.

The gene calls are TRBV25-1 and TRBJ2-1, with 7 positions matching TRBD2. Germline-derived CDR1 and CDR2 are MGHDK and SYGVNS. The junction had 8 bases not matched to a gene; V was cut back by 8 bases and J by 4 bases. This CDR3 has 14 amino acids. The CDR3 sequence is CASVEEAGYNEQFF. CDR3 in DNA: TGTGCCAGCGTTGAAGAAGCGGGATACAATGAGCAGTTCTTC.

About this clonotype: A much larger clonotype is one base distant, so this may be a read error. Here the CDR3 DNA reads TGTGCCAGCGGTCCTCCGGACAGGGGGAACACTGAAGCTTTCTTT. Translated, it gives CASGPPDRGNTEAFF. The rearrangement uses TRBV28 and TRBJ1-1, with 9 positions matching TRBD1. The V segment lost 8 bases and the J segment 1 base; nucleotides outside the gene matches: 8. Germline assignment: CDR1 MDHEN and CDR2 SYDVKM. The length of the CDR3 is 15 residues.

The chain has TRBV15 and TRBJ2-3, with 8 bases lining up with TRBD2. The germline gives CDR1 LNHNV, CDR2 YYDKDF (reference sequence). The CDR3 extends over 14 amino acids. The J segment lost 4 bases and the V segment lost 3 bases, leaving 3 bases of the junction unmatched. DNA of the CDR3: TGTGCCACCAGCAGCTCCGGGGGGGCAGATACGCAGTATTTT. The encoded protein is CATSSSGGADTQYF.

Details on this clonotype: A much more abundant neighbour one base away suggests this may be a read error. CDR3 sequence reads: CGSSQKHTDTQYF. Here the CDR3 DNA reads TGTGGCAGCAGCCAAAAACACACAGATACGCAGTATTTT. The chain uses TRBV3-1 and TRBJ2-3; D not resolved. CDR1 LGHDT and CDR2 YNNKEL come from the germline V gene (reference sequence). The CDR3 is 13 residues long.

This clonotype was found many times. The chain is built from TRBV27 and TRBJ1-1, with TRBD1 identical over 8 bases. CDR3 length: 15 residues. CDR1 MNHEY and CDR2 SMNVEV come from the germline V gene (reference sequence). Trimming cost V 5 bases and J 5 bases; bases outside gene matches: 10. CDR3 in DNA: TGTGCCAGCAGTCTAGGGACAGGATTAATAACTGAAGCTTTCTTT. This sequence encodes CASSLGTGLITEAFF.

This clonotype was counted many times. V usage is TRBV7-9 and J usage is TRBJ2-5; TRBD1 matches at 10 bases. Germline CDR1 is SEHNR and CDR2 is FQNEAQ (reference sequence). The length of the CDR3 is 12 residues. With V trimmed by 4 bases and J by 7 bases, 0 bases remained unmatched. CDR3: CASSWDRGTQYF. Written as DNA, the CDR3 is TGTGCCAGCAGCTGGGACAGGGGGACCCAGTACTTC.

The rearrangement joins TRBV9 to TRBJ2-7; 9 bases agree with TRBD1. J gave up 3 bases and V 5 bases, and 6 bases lay outside the gene matches. CDR3 length equals 14 residues. CDR1 is SGDLS, CDR2 YYNGEE, per germline. The CDR3 DNA sequence: TGTGCCAGCAGTAAGACGGGACAGGGCTACGAGCAGTACTTC. Translation gives CASSKTGQGYEQYF.

The chain joins TRBV7-2 to TRBJ2-7; TRBD2 matches at 9 bases. Germline values: CDR1 SGHTA, CDR2 FQGNSA. The CDR3 spans 14 residues. V dropped 5 bases and J dropped 7; count of bases not matched to a gene: 9. This CDR3 reads CASSTGGLAWEQYF. For the CDR3, the DNA is TGTGCCAGCAGCACCGGAGGACTAGCGTGGGAGCAGTACTTC.

This clonotype was observed many times. It may be a read error: a sequence one base away is much more abundant. The chain is built from TRBV2 and TRBJ1-6, with TRBD1 matching 7 bases. Germline V gene lookup returns CDR1 SNHLY and CDR2 FYNNEI. The CDR3 runs to 14 residues. CDR3 loop: CASSLAGGNSPLRF. The DNA for the CDR3 is TGTGCCAGCAGCCTAGCAGGGGGTAATTCACCCCTCCGCTTT. Full variable domain (missing parts from reference TRBV2 and TRBJ1-6): EPEVTQTPSHQVTQMGQEVILRCVPISNHLYFYWYRQILGQKVEFLVSFYNNEISEKSEIFDDQFSVERPDGSNFTLKIRSTKLEDSAMYFCASSLAGGNSPLRFGNGTRLTVT.